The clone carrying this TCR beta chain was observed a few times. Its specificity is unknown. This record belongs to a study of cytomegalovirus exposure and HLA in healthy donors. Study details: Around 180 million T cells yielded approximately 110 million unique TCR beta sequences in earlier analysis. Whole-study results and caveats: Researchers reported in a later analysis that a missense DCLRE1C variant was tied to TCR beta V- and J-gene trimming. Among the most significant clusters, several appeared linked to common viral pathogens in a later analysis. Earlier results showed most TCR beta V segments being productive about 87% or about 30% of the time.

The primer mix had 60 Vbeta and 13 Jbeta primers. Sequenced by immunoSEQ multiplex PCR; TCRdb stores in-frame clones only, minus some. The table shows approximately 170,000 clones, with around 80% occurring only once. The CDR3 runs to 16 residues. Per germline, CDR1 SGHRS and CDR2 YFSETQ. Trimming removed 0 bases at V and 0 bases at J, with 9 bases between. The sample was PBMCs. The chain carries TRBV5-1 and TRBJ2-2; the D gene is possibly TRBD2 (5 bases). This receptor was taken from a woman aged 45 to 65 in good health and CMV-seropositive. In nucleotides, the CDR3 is TGCGCCAGCAGCTTGGATACCGGGGCGAACACCGGGGAGCTGTTTTTT. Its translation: CASSLDTGANTGELFF. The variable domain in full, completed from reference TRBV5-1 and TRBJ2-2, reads KAGVTQTPRYLIKTRGQQVTLSCSPISGHRSVSWYQQTPGQGLQFLFEYFSETQRNKGNFPGRFSGRQFSNSRSEMNVSTLELGDSALYLCASSLDTGANTGELFFGEGSRLTVL.